This T cell receptor (beta chain) was captured by sequencing in a study of breast tumors, draining lymph nodes, adjacent tissues listed by TCRdb under 2016. Study-wide context: In breast cancer patients, the study compared the TCR beta repertoires of tumor, adjacent nontumor tissue and axillary lymph nodes. The study aimed to assess the relationships and possible T-cell exchange between tumor, surrounding tissue and draining lymph node repertoires in human breast cancer. Results the study describes overall, beyond this receptor: T-cell repertoire diversity in tumors was found to be lower than in lymph nodes but higher than in nontumor tissue, and preferential V and J gene usage was observed. The conclusion that tumor T cells originate in lymph nodes was framed as consistent with a hypothesis rather than directly demonstrated. Tumor and nontumor tissue repertoires were found to be significantly more similar in luminal-like than in basal-like breast cancer. The data were judged consistent with most tumor T cells deriving from the lymph node and then expanding within tumor tissue.

Many counts were recorded for this clonotype. Its cognate antigen has yet to be identified. No base quality information exists; no much larger clone differs at one position. Lymph node samples were obtained from the axillary draining lymph nodes of breast cancer patients. The instrument was an Illumina HiSeq 2000. Multiplex PCR amplification was used to build the TCR beta chain libraries. High-throughput sequencing was used to analyze the amplified TCR beta chain products. Clones were called with MiXCR by TCRdb after fastp trimmed the public reads at Q25, and only in-frame beta chains were retained. Entries that share a CDR3 protein sequence are merged under the most common genes and DNA. This sample holds approximately 100,000 distinct CDR3 sequences; about 31% were observed only once. The ten largest clones capture around 6% of the sample. The CDR3 goes from the cysteine to the phenylalanine over 15 residues. Kept here is only the CDR3 DNA, which spans 45 bases and is read in frame from base 1. The germline V gene (reference sequence) specifies LGHDT as CDR1 and YNNKEL as CDR2. The germline ends are 9 bases apart after V is trimmed by 0 bases and J by 1 base.

The sequence came from a female donor with breast cancer. Some clones in this sample may be carry-over from other donors' samples. The chain is encoded by TRBV3-1 joined to TRBJ2-5; the D segment could be TRBD2, given 5 matching bases. Sequencing used axillary lymph node tissue. The DNA sequence is given as TGTGCCAGCAGCCAAGATGCGGGTGTCCAAGAGACCCAGTACTTC. Its product reads: CASSQDAGVQETQYF.